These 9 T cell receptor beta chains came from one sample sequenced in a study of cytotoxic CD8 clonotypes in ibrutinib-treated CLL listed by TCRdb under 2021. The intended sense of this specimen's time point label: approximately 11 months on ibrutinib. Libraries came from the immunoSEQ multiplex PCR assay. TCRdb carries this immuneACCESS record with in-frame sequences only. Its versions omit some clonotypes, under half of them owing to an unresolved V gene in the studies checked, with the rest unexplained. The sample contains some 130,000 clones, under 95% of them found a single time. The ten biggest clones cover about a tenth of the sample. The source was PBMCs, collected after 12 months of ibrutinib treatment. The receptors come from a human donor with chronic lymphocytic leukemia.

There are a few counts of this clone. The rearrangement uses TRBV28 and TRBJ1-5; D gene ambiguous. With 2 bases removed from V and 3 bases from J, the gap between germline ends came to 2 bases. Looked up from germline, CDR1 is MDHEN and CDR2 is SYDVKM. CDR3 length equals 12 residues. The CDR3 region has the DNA TGTGCCAGCAGTTTAACCAATCAGCCCCAGCATTTT. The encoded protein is CASSLTNQPQHF.

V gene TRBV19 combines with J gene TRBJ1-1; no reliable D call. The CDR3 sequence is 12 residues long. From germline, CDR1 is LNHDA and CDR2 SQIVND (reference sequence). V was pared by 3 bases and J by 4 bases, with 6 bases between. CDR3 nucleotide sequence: TGTGCCAGTAGTATCACTGTCACTGAAGCTTTCTTT. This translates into CASSITVTEAFF.

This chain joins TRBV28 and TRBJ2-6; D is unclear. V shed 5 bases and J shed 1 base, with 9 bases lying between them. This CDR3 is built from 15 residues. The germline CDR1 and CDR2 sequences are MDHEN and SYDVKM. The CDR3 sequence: CASSPQFSGANVLTF. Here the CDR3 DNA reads TGTGCCAGCAGTCCGCAGTTTTCTGGGGCCAACGTCCTGACTTTC.

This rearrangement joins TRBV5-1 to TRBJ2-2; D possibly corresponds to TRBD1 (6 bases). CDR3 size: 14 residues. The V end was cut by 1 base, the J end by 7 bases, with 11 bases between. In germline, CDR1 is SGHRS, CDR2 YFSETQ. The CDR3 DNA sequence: TGCGCCAGCAGCTTGAGAGGGGACAACGGGGAGCTGTTTTTT. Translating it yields CASSLRGDNGELFF.

CDR3 amino acids: CASSPGTVFLMNTEAFF. The CDR3 nucleotides read TGTGCCAGCAGCCCAGGGACAGTATTTCTCATGAACACTGAAGCTTTCTTT. V gene TRBV7-9 combines with J gene TRBJ1-1; TRBD1 matches at 7 bases. Looked up from germline, CDR1 is SEHNR and CDR2 is FQNEAQ (reference sequence). V lost 5 bases and J lost 0; bases outside the gene matches: 12. The CDR3 spans 17 residues.

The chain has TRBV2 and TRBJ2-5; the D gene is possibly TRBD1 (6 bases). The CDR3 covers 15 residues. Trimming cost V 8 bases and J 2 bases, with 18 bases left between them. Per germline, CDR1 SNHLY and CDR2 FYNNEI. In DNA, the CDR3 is TGTGCCAGCTTTGGGGCCGGGACAAAACAAGAGACCCAGTACTTC. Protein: CASFGAGTKQETQYF.

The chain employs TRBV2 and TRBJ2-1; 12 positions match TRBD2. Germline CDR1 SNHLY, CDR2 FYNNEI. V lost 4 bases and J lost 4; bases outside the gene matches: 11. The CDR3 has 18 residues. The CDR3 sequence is CASSGGSTSGSVYNEQFF. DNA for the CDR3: TGTGCCAGCAGTGGTGGCTCGACTAGCGGGAGTGTTTACAATGAGCAGTTCTTC. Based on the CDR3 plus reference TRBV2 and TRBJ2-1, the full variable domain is EPEVTQTPSHQVTQMGQEVILRCVPISNHLYFYWYRQILGQKVEFLVSFYNNEISEKSEIFDDQFSVERPDGSNFTLKIRSTKLEDSAMYFCASSGGSTSGSVYNEQFFGPGTRLTVL.

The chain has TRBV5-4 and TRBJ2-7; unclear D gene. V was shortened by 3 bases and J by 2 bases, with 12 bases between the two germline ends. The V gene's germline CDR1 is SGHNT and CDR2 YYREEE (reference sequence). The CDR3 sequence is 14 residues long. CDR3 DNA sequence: TGTGCCAGCAGCTCGGTGGGGAAGCCCTACGAGCAGTACTTC. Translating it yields CASSSVGKPYEQYF. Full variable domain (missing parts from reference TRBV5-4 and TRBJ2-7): ETGVTQSPTHLIKTRGQQVTLRCSSQSGHNTVSWYQQALGQGPQFIFQYYREEENGRGNFPPRFSGLQFPNYSSELNVNALELDDSALYLCASSSVGKPYEQYFGPGTRLTVT.

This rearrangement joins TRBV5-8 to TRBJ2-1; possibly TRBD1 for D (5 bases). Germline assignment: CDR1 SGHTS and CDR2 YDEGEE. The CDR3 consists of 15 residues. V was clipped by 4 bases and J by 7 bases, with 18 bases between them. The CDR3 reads CASSPAVRGSNEQFF. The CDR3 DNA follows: TGTGCCAGCAGCCCGGCGGTAAGGGGATCGAATGAGCAGTTCTTC.